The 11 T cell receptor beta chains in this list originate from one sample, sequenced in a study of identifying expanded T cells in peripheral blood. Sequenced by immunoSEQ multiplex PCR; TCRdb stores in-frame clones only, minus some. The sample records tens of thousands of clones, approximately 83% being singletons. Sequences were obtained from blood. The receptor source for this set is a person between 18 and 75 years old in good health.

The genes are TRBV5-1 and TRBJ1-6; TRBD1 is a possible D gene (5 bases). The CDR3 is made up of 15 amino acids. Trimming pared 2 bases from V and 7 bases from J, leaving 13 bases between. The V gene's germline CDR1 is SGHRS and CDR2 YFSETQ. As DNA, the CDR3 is TGCGCCAGCAGCTTACAAGTGGACAAGAATTCACCCCTCCACTTT. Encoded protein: CASSLQVDKNSPLHF.

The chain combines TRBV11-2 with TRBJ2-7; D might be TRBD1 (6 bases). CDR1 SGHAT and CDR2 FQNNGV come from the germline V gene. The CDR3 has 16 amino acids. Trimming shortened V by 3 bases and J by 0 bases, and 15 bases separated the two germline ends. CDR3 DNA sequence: TGTGCCAGCAGCTTGAGGGGGAAGGGGAGCTCCTACGAGCAGTACTTC. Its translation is CASSLRGKGSSYEQYF.

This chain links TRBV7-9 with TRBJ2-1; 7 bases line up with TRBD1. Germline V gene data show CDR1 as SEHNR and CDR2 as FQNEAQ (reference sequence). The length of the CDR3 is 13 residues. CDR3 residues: CAIGTETYNEQFF. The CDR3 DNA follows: TGTGCTATCGGGACAGAGACCTACAATGAGCAGTTCTTC. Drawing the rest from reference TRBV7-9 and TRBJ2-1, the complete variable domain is DTGVSQNPRHKITKRGQNVTFRCDPISEHNRLYWYRQTLGQGPEFLTYFQNEAQLEKSRLLSDRFSAERPKGSFSTLEIQRTEQGDSAMYLCAIGTETYNEQFFGPGTRLTVL.

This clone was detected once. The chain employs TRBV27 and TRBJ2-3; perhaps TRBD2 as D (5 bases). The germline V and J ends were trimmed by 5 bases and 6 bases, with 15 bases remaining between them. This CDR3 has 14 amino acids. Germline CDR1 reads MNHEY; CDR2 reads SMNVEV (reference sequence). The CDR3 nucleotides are TGTGCCAGCAGTCCCCCCAGATCGGGGGATACGCAGTATTTT. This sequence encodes CASSPPRSGDTQYF.

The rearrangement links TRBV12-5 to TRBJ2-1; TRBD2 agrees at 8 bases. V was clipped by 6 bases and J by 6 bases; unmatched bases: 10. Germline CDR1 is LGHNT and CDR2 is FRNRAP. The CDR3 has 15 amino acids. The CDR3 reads CASGGLAAAPNEQFF. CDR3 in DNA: TGTGCTAGTGGCGGACTAGCTGCTGCCCCCAATGAGCAGTTCTTC.

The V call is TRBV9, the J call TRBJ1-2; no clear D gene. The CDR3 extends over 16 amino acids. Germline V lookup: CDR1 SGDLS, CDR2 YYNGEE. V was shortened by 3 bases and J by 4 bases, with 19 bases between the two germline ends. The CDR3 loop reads CASSDPSTGRGYGYTF. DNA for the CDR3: TGTGCCAGCAGCGACCCATCGACCGGGCGGGGCTATGGCTACACCTTC.

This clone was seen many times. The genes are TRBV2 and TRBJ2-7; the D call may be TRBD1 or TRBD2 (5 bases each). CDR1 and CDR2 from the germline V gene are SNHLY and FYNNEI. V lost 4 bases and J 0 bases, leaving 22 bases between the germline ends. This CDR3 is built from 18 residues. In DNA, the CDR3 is TGTGCCAGCAGTGCAGACCCCATAAGAGGGGTCCCCTCCTACGAGCAGTACGTC. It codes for CASSADPIRGVPSYEQYV.

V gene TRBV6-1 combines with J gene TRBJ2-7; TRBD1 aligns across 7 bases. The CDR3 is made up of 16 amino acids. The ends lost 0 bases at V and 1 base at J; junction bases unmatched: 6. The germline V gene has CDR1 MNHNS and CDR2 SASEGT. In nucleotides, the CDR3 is TGTGCCAGCAGTGAAGCCTATAGACAGGGATCCTACGAGCAGTACTTC. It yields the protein CASSEAYRQGSYEQYF.

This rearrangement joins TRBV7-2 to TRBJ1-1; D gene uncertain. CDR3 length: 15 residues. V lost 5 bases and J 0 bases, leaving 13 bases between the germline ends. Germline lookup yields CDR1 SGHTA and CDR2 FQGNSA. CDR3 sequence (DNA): TGTGCCAGCAGCCCCACCCGGACTGTGAACACTGAAGCTTTCTTT. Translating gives CASSPTRTVNTEAFF.

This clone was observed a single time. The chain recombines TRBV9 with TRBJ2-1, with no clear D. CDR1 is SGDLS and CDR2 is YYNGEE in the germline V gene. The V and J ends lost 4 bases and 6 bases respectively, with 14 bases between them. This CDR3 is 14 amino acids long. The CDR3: CASSPRTRLNEQFF. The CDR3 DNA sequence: TGTGCCAGCAGCCCGAGGACCAGACTCAATGAGCAGTTCTTC.

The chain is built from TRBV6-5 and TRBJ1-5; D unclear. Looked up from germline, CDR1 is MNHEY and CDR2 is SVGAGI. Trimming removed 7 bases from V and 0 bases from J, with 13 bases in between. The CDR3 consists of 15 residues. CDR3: CASKKSRVSNQPQHF. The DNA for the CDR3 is TGTGCCAGCAAGAAATCTAGGGTTAGCAATCAGCCCCAGCATTTT.